This T cell receptor beta chain was recorded in a study of OX40 agonist ivuxolimab in advanced cancers. General study results and limits: Patients with a partial response at 0.1-3.0 mg/kg had among the lowest clonal expansion.

Trimming stripped 6 bases from V and 4 bases from J, with 3 bases between. Germline-derived CDR1 and CDR2 are ENHRY and SYGVKD. The CDR3 runs 10 residues. In the case of this clone: Its cognate antigen is unknown.

Blood draws occurred at baseline, cycle 4 day 1, and cycle 7 day 1. The protocol was immunoSEQ multiplex PCR, while the TCRdb copy is restricted to in-frame clones and leaves out a portion. The table lists approximately 13,000 clones, around three quarters of them singletons, with 11% to 15% in the top ten. The chain has TRBV10-3 and TRBJ1-2; no reliable D call. Sequences were derived from CD4+ or CD8+ T cells sorted from blood, sampled in a trial of the OX40 agonist ivuxolimab. The TCR comes from an adult with an advanced solid tumor such as melanoma, head and neck, liver or kidney cancer. The CDR3 DNA reads TGTGCCATCAGAGGCTATGGCTACACCTTC. Encoded protein: CAIRGYGYTF.